The entry below gives a single T cell receptor (beta chain) sequence along with its context. This clonotype was recorded many times. Its antigen is not yet known. Qualities for individual bases were not recorded, and no much larger clone is one base off. Sequencing was performed on an Illumina HiSeq 2500. Quantitative 5'-RACE with molecular barcodes was used to prepare TCR beta libraries. From the authors' description of their analysis: A new computational method, built on a probabilistic model of VDJ rearrangement, was used to identify disease-linked TCR variants. TCRdb ran its own pipeline on the public reads, namely fastp trimming at Q25 and MiXCR clone calling, and kept in-frame beta chains. Merged by CDR3 protein, the rows form single entries marked with the most common genes and DNA. It is TCRdb's table, rather than the study itself, that gives the V and J calls and clone size. The sample data list more than 95,000 distinct CDR3 sequences, and about 8.3% of these were observed just once. The biggest ten clones account for approximately 9.7% of the sample.

This record belongs to a study of CD8 T cells in ankylosing spondylitis (dated by TCRdb to the late 2010s). The study in broad terms: T cell receptor beta repertoires were profiled in healthy donors and ankylosing spondylitis patients so that disease-linked TCR variants could be found. The whole study cohort included 90 to 120 healthy donors and 25 ankylosing spondylitis patients. Peripheral blood was sampled, and synovial fluid was also collected from ankylosing spondylitis patients.

The research as a whole found: A TCR beta motif made up of several highly homologous amino acid variants appeared to be characteristic of blood from ankylosing spondylitis patients. The disease-linked clones had a CD8+ phenotype and were found at relatively low frequencies in peripheral blood. Significant enrichment of the disease-linked clones was reported in matched synovial fluid samples from ankylosing spondylitis patients. Some TCR beta motif variants had previously been reported in synovial fluid and blood of reactive arthritis patients, which suggested common disease-initiation mechanisms.

Relative to germline, V is 2 bases shorter and J is 4 bases shorter, with 18 bases between their ends. The germline V gene gives CDR1 as LGHNA and CDR2 as YNFKEQ. CDR3 length: 17 amino acids, cysteine to phenylalanine. Only the CDR3 portion is preserved as DNA: 51 bases, with reading frame beginning at the first base. Input material: blood, either unsorted or a sorted T cell fraction (not recorded which). This sequence uses TRBV4-2 and TRBJ2-1, with the D gene too uncertain to name. This receptor was taken from a male donor with ankylosing spondylitis or in good health (not recorded which). The nucleotides are TGTGCCAGCAGCCAAACCCGAGGCCAAACCGATTACAATGAGCAGTTCTTC. Its protein product is CASSQTRGQTDYNEQFF.